A single sample is the source of the 14 T cell receptor beta chains below, sequenced in a study of vaccination effects on CD4 cells after COVID-19. Sequenced by immunoSEQ multiplex PCR; TCRdb stores in-frame clones only, minus some. Here the sample spans roughly 40,000 clones, approximately 67% being singletons. Researchers isolated CD4+ T cells once approximately eleven days of culture had elapsed. These receptors have no known antigen. The sample here was CD4+ T cells from PBMCs cultured without peptide, taken before COVID-19 vaccination. All receptors derive from a human donor who received a COVID-19 vaccine.

This chain joins TRBV5-1 and TRBJ2-1; 8 bases agree with TRBD1. The CDR3 sequence is 13 residues long. The V segment lost 6 bases and the J segment 5 bases; nucleotides outside the gene matches: 4. Germline V gene sequence: CDR1 SGHRS, CDR2 YFSETQ. The CDR3 sequence: CASTRTGNNEQFF. The CDR3 nucleotides are TGCGCCAGCACCCGGACAGGGAACAATGAGCAGTTCTTC.

The rearrangement joins TRBV7-7 to TRBJ2-5, with unresolved D. The germline gives CDR1 SSHAT, CDR2 FNYEAQ (reference sequence). V was clipped by 2 bases and J by 2 bases, with 9 bases between them. The CDR3 consists of 14 residues. CDR3 DNA: TGTGCCAGCAGCTTATTGGGGAAACAAGAGACCCAGTACTTC. Amino acids: CASSLLGKQETQYF.

This clone was counted between two and nine times. The chain combines TRBV12-5 with TRBJ1-5, with 8 bases aligning to TRBD1. V lost 0 bases, J lost 1 base, and 11 bases stayed unmatched. Per germline, CDR1 LGHNT and CDR2 FRNRAP. This CDR3 has 19 amino acids. The CDR3 DNA reads TGTGCTAGTGGTTTGGTACTAAGCAGGGGGCCTTTGAGCAATCAGCCCCAGCATTTT. This translates into CASGLVLSRGPLSNQPQHF.

There are a few counts of this clone. This chain joins TRBV6-6 and TRBJ1-1; perhaps TRBD1 as D (6 bases). This CDR3 is 14 amino acids long. Germline V gene sequence: CDR1 MNHNY, CDR2 SVGAGI (reference sequence). V was clipped by 4 bases and J by 7 bases, with 16 bases between them. The CDR3 is CASSSGQITLEAFF. The CDR3 DNA reads as TGTGCCAGCAGTTCCGGACAGATAACTCTTGAAGCTTTCTTT.

CDR3 sequence: CASSPGDRGHEQYF. CDR3 nucleotides: TGCGCCAGCAGCCCGGGGGACAGGGGGCACGAGCAGTACTTC. This chain uses TRBV5-1 with TRBJ2-7; 12 bases align to TRBD1. Germline-derived CDR1 and CDR2 are SGHRS and YFSETQ. The CDR3 has 14 residues. After removal of 4 bases from V and 5 bases from J, the junction contained 4 bases not matched to a gene.

J is TRBJ2-5 and V is TRBV18; unclear D gene. This CDR3 spans 13 amino acids. V lost 4 bases, J lost 2 bases, and 8 bases lay in between. Germline assignment: CDR1 KGHSH and CDR2 LQKENI. CDR3 nucleotide sequence: TGTGCCAGCTCACAGGGTAGTCAAGAGACCCAGTACTTC. Amino acid sequence: CASSQGSQETQYF. Full variable domain (remainder filled in from reference TRBV18 and TRBJ2-5): NAGVMQNPRHLVRRRGQEARLRCSPMKGHSHVYWYRQLPEEGLKFMVYLQKENIIDESGMPKERFSAEFPKEGPSILRIQQVVRGDSAAYFCASSQGSQETQYFGPGTRLLVL.

The V gene is TRBV6-2 or TRBV6-3, the J gene TRBJ2-1, with TRBD1 identical over 7 bases. This CDR3 has 12 amino acids. Germline lookup yields CDR1 MNHEY and CDR2 SVGEGT. V was clipped by 5 bases and J by 7 bases; unmatched bases: 2. The CDR3 region has the DNA TGTGCCAGCAGTAGGGGGCGAAATGAGCAGTTCTTC. Translating gives CASSRGRNEQFF.

In its sample, this clone was seen a few times. This sequence joins TRBV12-3 or TRBV12-4 and TRBJ2-7; tentatively, D is TRBD2 (6 bases). The germline V and J ends were trimmed by 3 bases and 2 bases, with 8 bases remaining between them. This CDR3 has 13 amino acids. The CDR3 reads CASSFGTAYEQYF. CDR3 bases: TGTGCCAGCAGTTTCGGGACTGCCTACGAGCAGTACTTC.

The chain combines TRBV11-2 with TRBJ1-1; D not certain. V lost 1 base, J lost 1 base, and 4 bases lay in between. CDR1 is SGHAT, CDR2 FQNNGV, per germline. The length of the CDR3 is 13 residues. For the CDR3, the DNA is TGTGCCAGCAGCTTAGGGGGGAACACTGAAGCTTTCTTT. Translated, it gives CASSLGGNTEAFF.

The V and J genes are TRBV6-1 and TRBJ1-2, with D perhaps TRBD1 (6 bases). V was pared by 1 base and J by 1 base, with 10 bases between. The CDR3 extends over 15 amino acids. Germline values: CDR1 MNHNS, CDR2 SASEGT. CDR3 amino acids: CASSEGTAVNYGYTF. In DNA, the CDR3 is TGTGCCAGCAGTGAAGGGACAGCCGTTAACTATGGCTACACCTTC.

This clone was seen a few times. V usage is TRBV27 and J usage is TRBJ1-2; D might be TRBD1 (6 bases). This CDR3 contains 12 residues. Germline CDR1 reads MNHEY; CDR2 reads SMNVEV (reference sequence). V gave up 5 bases and J gave up 8 bases, with 12 bases separating them. CDR3 in DNA: TGTGCCAGCAGTACCCCCGGACAGGGCTACACCTTC. The encoded protein is CASSTPGQGYTF.

The chain employs TRBV3-1 (or the pseudogene TRBV3-2) and TRBJ1-5; TRBD1 is a possible D gene (6 bases). The CDR3 length is 15 residues. V shed 4 bases and J shed 4 bases, with 14 bases lying between them. Germline V lookup: CDR1 LGHDT, CDR2 YNNKEL (reference sequence). The CDR3 here is CASSPTGNSNQPQHF. CDR3 DNA sequence: TGTGCCAGCAGCCCTACAGGGAACTCGAATCAGCCCCAGCATTTT.

V gene TRBV19 combines with J gene TRBJ2-6; D call uncertain. Germline CDR1 is LNHDA and CDR2 is SQIVND (reference sequence). V gave up 4 bases and J gave up 3 bases, with 10 bases separating them. This CDR3 is 15 amino acids long. The CDR3 coding sequence is TGTGCCAGTAGTACAAGAGCTTTTGGGGCCAACGTCCTGACTTTC. Encoded protein: CASSTRAFGANVLTF.

This clone has just one count. The chain employs TRBV10-2 and TRBJ2-2, with 8 nucleotides matching TRBD2. The ends lost 6 bases at V and 5 bases at J; junction bases unmatched: 8. The CDR3 covers 15 residues. CDR1 WSHSY and CDR2 SAAADI come from the germline V gene. The CDR3 DNA is TGCGCCAGCAGAGAACAGCGGGGGAAGACCGGGGAGCTGTTTTTT. As protein: CASREQRGKTGELFF.